This TCR beta chain was captured in a study of T-cell memory formation after mild COVID-19. Researchers used 5'RACE with constant-segment primers to make TCR alpha and TCR beta cDNA libraries that carry sample barcodes and UMIs. TCRdb independently ran MiXCR on the 5' RACE reads; one entry per CDR3 protein. Of 550,000 to 600,000 distinct CDR3 sequences detected, roughly 17% appear once; the ten largest clones hold approximately 8.1%. Points from the study as a whole: Specificity for SARS-CoV-2 was not confirmed among the second-wave clones peaking on day 37. Contracting CD4+ clones sat mainly in CM and EM; CD8+ in EMRA. Contracting clones, day 15 to 85, had balanced CD4/CD8, and later expanders favored CD4+.

Remarks on this clonotype: The antigen is undetermined.

This receptor was taken from an adult woman who had mild COVID-19 (a few samples of this study predate the infection). Cell type and time point are not known. Sequenced input: PBMCs or a T cell subset sorted from them (not recorded which).

CDR3 region: CATSGTGLAETQYF. CDR3 coding DNA: TGTGCCACCTCCGGGACAGGGTTAGCTGAGACCCAGTACTTC. The rearrangement uses TRBV24-1 and TRBJ2-5, with 9 positions matching TRBD1. Germline CDR1 KGHDR, CDR2 SFDVKD. This CDR3 is built from 14 residues. The J segment lost 5 bases and the V segment lost 9 bases, leaving 9 bases of the junction unmatched.